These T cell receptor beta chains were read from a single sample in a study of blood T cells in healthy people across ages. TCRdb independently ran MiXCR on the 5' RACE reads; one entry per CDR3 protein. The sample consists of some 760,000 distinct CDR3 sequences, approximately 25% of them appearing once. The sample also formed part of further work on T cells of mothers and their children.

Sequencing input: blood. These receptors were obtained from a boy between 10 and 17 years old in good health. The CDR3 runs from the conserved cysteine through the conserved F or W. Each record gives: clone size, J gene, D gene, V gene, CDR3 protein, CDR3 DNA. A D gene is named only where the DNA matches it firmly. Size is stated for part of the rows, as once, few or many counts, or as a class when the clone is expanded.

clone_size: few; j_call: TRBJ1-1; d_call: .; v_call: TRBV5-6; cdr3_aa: CASSLLAAEAFF; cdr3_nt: TGTGCCAGCAGCTTGTTGGCAGCTGAAGCTTTCTTT
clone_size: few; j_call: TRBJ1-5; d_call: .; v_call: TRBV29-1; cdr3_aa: CSVVADTQHF; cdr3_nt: TGCAGCGTTGTGGCAGATACGCAGCATTTT
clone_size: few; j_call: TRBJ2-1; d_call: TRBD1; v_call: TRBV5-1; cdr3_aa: CASSLAGPQGASYNEQFF; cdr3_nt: TGCGCCAGCAGCTTGGCCGGCCCGCAGGGGGCGTCCTACAATGAGCAGTTCTTC
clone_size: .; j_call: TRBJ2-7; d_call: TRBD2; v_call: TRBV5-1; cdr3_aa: CASSLAGLAGLHEQYF; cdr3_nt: TGCGCCAGCAGCTTGGCCGGACTAGCGGGACTACACGAGCAGTACTTC
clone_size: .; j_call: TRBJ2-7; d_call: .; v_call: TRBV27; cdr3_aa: CASSFAGLVAYEQYF; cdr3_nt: TGTGCCAGCAGTTTCGCGGGACTTGTGGCCTACGAGCAGTACTTC
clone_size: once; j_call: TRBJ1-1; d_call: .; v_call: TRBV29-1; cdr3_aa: CSALGIGNTEAFF; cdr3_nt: TGCAGCGCCCTAGGGATTGGGAACACTGAAGCTTTCTTT
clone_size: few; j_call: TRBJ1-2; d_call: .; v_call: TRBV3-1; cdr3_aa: CASSIGPAGGMGYTF; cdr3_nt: TGTGCCAGCAGCATTGGACCAGCGGGGGGAATGGGCTACACCTTC
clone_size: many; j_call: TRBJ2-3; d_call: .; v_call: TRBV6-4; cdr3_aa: CASSDSVTDTQYF; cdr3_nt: TGTGCCAGCAGTGATTCGGTCACAGATACGCAGTATTTT
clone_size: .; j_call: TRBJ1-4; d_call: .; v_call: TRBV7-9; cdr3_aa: CASSLGQVSNEKLFF; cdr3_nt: TGTGCCAGCAGCTTAGGACAGGTTTCAAATGAAAAACTGTTTTTT
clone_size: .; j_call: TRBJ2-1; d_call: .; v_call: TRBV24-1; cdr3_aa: CATSEGDPTFGNEQFF; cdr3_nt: TGTGCCACCAGTGAGGGGGACCCCACGTTTGGTAATGAGCAGTTCTTC
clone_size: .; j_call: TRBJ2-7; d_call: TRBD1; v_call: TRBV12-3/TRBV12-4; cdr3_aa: CASSSGTGGLDEQYF; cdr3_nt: TGTGCCAGCAGTTCCGGGACAGGGGGTTTAGACGAGCAGTACTTC
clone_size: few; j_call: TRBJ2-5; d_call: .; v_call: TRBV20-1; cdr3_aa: CSARGGSGRQETQYF; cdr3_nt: TGCAGTGCTAGAGGTGGAAGCGGGCGACAAGAGACCCAGTACTTC
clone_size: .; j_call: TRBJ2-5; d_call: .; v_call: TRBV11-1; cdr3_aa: CASSLSMARQETQYF; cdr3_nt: TGTGCCAGCAGCTTAAGTATGGCACGACAAGAGACCCAGTACTTC
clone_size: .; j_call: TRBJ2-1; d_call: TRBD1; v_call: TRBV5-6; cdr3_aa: CASSRDSASSYNEQFF; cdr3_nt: TGTGCCAGCAGCCGGGACAGCGCGAGCTCCTACAATGAGCAGTTCTTC
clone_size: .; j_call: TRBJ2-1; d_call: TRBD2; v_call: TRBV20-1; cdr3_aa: CSARWGTSGGYNEQFF; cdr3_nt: TGCAGTGCTAGATGGGGGACTAGCGGGGGATACAATGAGCAGTTCTTC
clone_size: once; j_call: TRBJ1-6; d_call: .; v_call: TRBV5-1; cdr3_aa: CASSGGAGIASPLHF; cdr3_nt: TGCGCCAGCAGCGGGGGTGCGGGGATTGCTTCACCCCTCCACTTT
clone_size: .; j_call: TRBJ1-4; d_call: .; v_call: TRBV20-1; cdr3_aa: CSVSLPGMKEKLFF; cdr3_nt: TGCAGTGTTAGCCTCCCGGGAATGAAAGAAAAACTGTTTTTT
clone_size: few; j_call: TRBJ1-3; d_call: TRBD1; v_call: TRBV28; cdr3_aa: CASSLGPGTDGNTIYF; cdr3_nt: TGTGCCAGCAGTTTGGGGCCCGGGACAGATGGAAACACCATATATTTT
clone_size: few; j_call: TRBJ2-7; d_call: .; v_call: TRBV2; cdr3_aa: CASSESRGSYEQYF; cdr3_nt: TGTGCCAGCAGTGAATCGCGGGGCTCCTACGAGCAGTACTTC
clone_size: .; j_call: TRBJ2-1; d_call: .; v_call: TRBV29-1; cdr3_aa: CSVLQGFGSYNEQFF; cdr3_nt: TGCAGCGTTCTGCAGGGTTTTGGGTCCTACAATGAGCAGTTCTTC
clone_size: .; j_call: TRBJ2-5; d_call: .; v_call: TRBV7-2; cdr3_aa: CASSLSNRDFQETQYF; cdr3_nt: TGTGCCAGCAGCTTATCCAACCGGGACTTCCAAGAGACCCAGTACTTC
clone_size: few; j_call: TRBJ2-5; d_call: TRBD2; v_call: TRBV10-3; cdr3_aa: CAIKPGLAGGVGETQYF; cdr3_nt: TGTGCCATCAAACCGGGACTAGCGGGAGGAGTGGGAGAGACCCAGTACTTC
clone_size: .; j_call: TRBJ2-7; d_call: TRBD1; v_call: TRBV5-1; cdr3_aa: CASSSTGTGSSYEQYF; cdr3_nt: TGCGCCAGCAGCTCTACCGGGACAGGGAGCTCCTACGAGCAGTACTTC
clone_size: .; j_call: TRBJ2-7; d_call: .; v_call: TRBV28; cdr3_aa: CASSMGLYEQYF; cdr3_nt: TGTGCCAGCAGCATGGGACTTTACGAGCAGTACTTC
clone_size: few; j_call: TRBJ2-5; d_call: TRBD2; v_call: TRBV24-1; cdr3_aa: CATSDSLAGVRFF; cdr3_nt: TGTGCCACCAGTGATTCCCTAGCGGGAGTGCGGTTCTTC
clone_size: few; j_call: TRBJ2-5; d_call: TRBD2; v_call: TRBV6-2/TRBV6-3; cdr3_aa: CASSYSIRSGSPETQYF; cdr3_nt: TGTGCCAGCAGTTACTCGATTCGTAGCGGGAGCCCAGAGACCCAGTACTTC
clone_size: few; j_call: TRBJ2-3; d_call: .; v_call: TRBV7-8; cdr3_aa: CASSFLWGARKTDTQYF; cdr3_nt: TGTGCCAGCAGCTTCTTATGGGGGGCGCGGAAGACAGATACGCAGTATTTT
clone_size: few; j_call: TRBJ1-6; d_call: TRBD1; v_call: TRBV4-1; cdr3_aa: CASSQIREGANSPLHF; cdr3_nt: TGCGCCAGCAGCCAGATAAGAGAGGGGGCCAATTCACCCCTCCACTTT
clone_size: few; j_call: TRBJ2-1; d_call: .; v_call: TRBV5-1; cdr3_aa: CASSLGEGLVLFGNEQFF; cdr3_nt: TGCGCCAGCAGCTTGGGTGAGGGCCTTGTTTTGTTCGGGAATGAGCAGTTCTTC
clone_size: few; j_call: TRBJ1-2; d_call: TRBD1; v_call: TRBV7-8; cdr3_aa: CASSLQGAGIYGYTF; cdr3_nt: TGTGCCAGCAGCTTACAGGGGGCCGGGATCTATGGCTACACCTTC
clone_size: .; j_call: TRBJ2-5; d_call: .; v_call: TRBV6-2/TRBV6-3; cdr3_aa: CASSYYQGRGETQYF; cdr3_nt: TGTGCCAGCAGTTACTACCAGGGGAGAGGCGAGACCCAGTACTTC